This T cell receptor beta chain was identified during a study of T cell changes during pregnancy in multiple sclerosis. The CDR3 loop spans 16 amino acids. The V and J ends lost 5 bases and 0 bases, in that order; junction bases with no gene match: 5. Germline CDR1 reads MDHEN; CDR2 reads SYDVKM. Repertoires were generated with immunoSEQ multiplex PCR, while TCRdb's copy carries only in-frame clones and drops some. Among approximately 37,000 clones listed, about 94% were seen once. The TCR was taken from a female donor with multiple sclerosis, enrolled in a pregnancy study. This material consisted of peripheral blood, taken in the third trimester of pregnancy. This sequence joins TRBV28 and TRBJ2-3; TRBD2 aligns across 10 bases. CDR3 nucleotides: TGTGCCAGCAGTATCCCGACTAGCGGGAGCACAGATACGCAGTATTTT. Amino acid sequence: CASSIPTSGSTDTQYF. The entire variable domain, with the rest obtained from reference TRBV28 and TRBJ2-3, is as follows: DVKVTQSSRYLVKRTGEKVFLECVQDMDHENMFWYRQDPGLGLRLIYFSYDVKMKEKGDIPEGYSVSREKKERFSLILESASTNQTSMYLCASSIPTSGSTDTQYFGPGTRLTVL.